Each of the 16 T cell receptor beta chains below was sequenced from the same sample in a study of blood T cell repertoires in COVID-19. Libraries were prepared by immunoSEQ multiplex PCR; TCRdb keeps only in-frame clonotypes and omits some of them. The repertoire holds 200,000 to 300,000 clones, with approximately 87% as singletons. Input material: peripheral blood. The receptors come from a woman between 50 and 59 years old with acute or convalescent COVID-19.

This clone was counted between two and nine times. This sequence joins TRBV7-9 and TRBJ2-1; a possible D gene is TRBD2 (5 bases). Germline values: CDR1 SEHNR, CDR2 FQNEAQ (reference sequence). Trimming left V 9 bases short and J 8 bases short, with 20 bases between. The CDR3 is made up of 14 amino acids. CDR3 sequence: CARAPENGVHEQFF. CDR3 coding DNA: TGTGCCAGAGCGCCAGAGAACGGGGTCCATGAGCAGTTCTTC.

The chain has TRBV5-5 and TRBJ1-6; perhaps TRBD1 as D (5 bases). Deletions cut 5 bases from V and 0 bases from J, with 12 bases between. CDR1 is SGHKS and CDR2 is YYEKEE in the germline V gene (reference sequence). The CDR3 length is 16 residues. The CDR3 sequence: CASSFDSLSYNSPLHF. CDR3 nucleotide sequence: TGTGCCAGCAGTTTTGACAGTCTCTCCTATAATTCACCCCTCCACTTT.

The chain recombines TRBV4-1 with TRBJ1-1; a weak D match, TRBD1 (5 bases). In germline, CDR1 is MGHRA, CDR2 YSYEKL. This CDR3 has 13 amino acids. V dropped 1 base and J dropped 5 bases, with 8 bases sitting between them. The chain's CDR3 is CASSQVRDTEAFF. The CDR3 DNA reads as TGCGCCAGCAGCCAAGTCAGGGATACTGAAGCTTTCTTT.

J is TRBJ2-1 and V is TRBV19; D is unresolved. V shed 4 bases and J shed 8 bases, with 9 bases lying between them. Germline CDR1 is LNHDA and CDR2 is SQIVND (reference sequence). CDR3 length equals 12 residues. The CDR3: CASSTPGYEQFF. The CDR3 DNA reads as TGTGCCAGTAGTACCCCCGGGTATGAGCAGTTCTTC.

The V call is TRBV28, the J call TRBJ1-4, with D hard to call. The germline gives CDR1 MDHEN, CDR2 SYDVKM. This CDR3 is 12 amino acids long. V lost 7 bases and J lost 8, with 11 bases in between. This CDR3 reads CASTRFSEKLFF. The CDR3 DNA follows: TGTGCCAGCACCCGGTTTTCGGAAAAACTGTTTTTT.

The J gene is TRBJ2-5, the V gene TRBV27; TRBD2 agrees at 9 bases. The CDR3 spans 15 residues. Germline V gives CDR1 MNHEY, CDR2 SMNVEV (reference sequence). Trimming removed 5 bases from V and 0 bases from J; junction bases left unmatched: 4. CDR3 DNA: TGTGCCAGCAGTAACCTAGCGGGGCACCAAGAGACCCAGTACTTC. Residues: CASSNLAGHQETQYF.

The chain uses TRBV6-4 and TRBJ2-1; the match to TRBD2 covers 7 bases. Trimming at V came to 0 bases and at J to 2 bases, leaving 10 bases not matched to a gene. The CDR3 runs to 18 residues. Looked up from germline, CDR1 is MRHNA and CDR2 is SNTAGT. CDR3 sequence reads: CASSDSSGGGSPYNEQFF. CDR3 nucleotide sequence: TGTGCCAGCAGTGACTCAAGTGGGGGAGGGAGCCCCTACAATGAGCAGTTCTTC.

This chain links TRBV24-1 with TRBJ2-5; 13 bases line up with TRBD2. Germline-derived CDR1 and CDR2 are KGHDR and SFDVKD. The junction had 9 bases not matched to a gene; V was cut back by 4 bases and J by 5 bases. CDR3 length equals 17 residues. This chain's CDR3 is CATSDSRLAGGIETQYF. Written as DNA, the CDR3 is TGTGCCACCAGTGACTCCAGACTAGCGGGAGGTATTGAGACCCAGTACTTC.

The chain combines TRBV5-1 with TRBJ2-3, with 11 bases lining up with TRBD2. The CDR3 contains 18 residues. The germline V gene encodes CDR1 SGHRS and CDR2 YFSETQ. V lost 4 bases and J lost 6; bases outside the gene matches: 16. The chain's CDR3 is CASSPLIAGGSGGDTQYF. CDR3 bases: TGCGCCAGCAGCCCTCTCATAGCGGGAGGGTCGGGGGGCGATACGCAGTATTTT. Using reference TRBV5-1 and TRBJ2-3 for the parts outside the CDR3, the full variable domain is KAGVTQTPRYLIKTRGQQVTLSCSPISGHRSVSWYQQTPGQGLQFLFEYFSETQRNKGNFPGRFSGRQFSNSRSEMNVSTLELGDSALYLCASSPLIAGGSGGDTQYFGPGTRLTVL.

This clone appeared a single time. The V gene is TRBV10-1, the J gene TRBJ1-4; unclear D gene. CDR1 WNHNN and CDR2 SYGVQD come from the germline V gene (reference sequence). The CDR3 length is 13 residues. Trimming pared 8 bases from V and 7 bases from J, leaving 14 bases between. The chain's CDR3 is CASEGGFIEKLFF. CDR3 nucleotide sequence: TGCGCCAGCGAGGGAGGGTTTATTGAAAAACTGTTTTTT.

The chain is built from TRBV4-1 and TRBJ1-1; 8 nucleotides match TRBD1. The germline CDR1 and CDR2 sequences are MGHRA and YSYEKL. This CDR3 contains 15 residues. Germline trimming cut 4 bases from V and 11 bases from J; bases unmatched to any gene: 15. This CDR3 is CASSLRQGIVPGAFF. Written as DNA, the CDR3 is TGCGCCAGCAGCCTACGACAGGGGATCGTTCCAGGGGCTTTCTTT.

The table lists this clone with a count of one. This chain joins TRBV5-4 and TRBJ2-1; D is undetermined. Germline V gene sequence: CDR1 SGHNT, CDR2 YYREEE (reference sequence). Trimming cost V 3 bases and J 0 bases, with 16 bases left between them. This CDR3 comprises 17 residues. The CDR3 DNA is TGTGCCAGCAGCTCGGGTGGCGCCAGTCACTCCTACAATGAGCAGTTCTTC. It yields the protein CASSSGGASHSYNEQFF. The entire variable domain, with the rest obtained from reference TRBV5-4 and TRBJ2-1, is as follows: ETGVTQSPTHLIKTRGQQVTLRCSSQSGHNTVSWYQQALGQGPQFIFQYYREEENGRGNFPPRFSGLQFPNYSSELNVNALELDDSALYLCASSSGGASHSYNEQFFGPGTRLTVL.

This clone was seen only a few times. This sequence joins TRBV24-1 and TRBJ2-2; D may be TRBD2 (5 bases). Trimming took 5 bases from V and 8 from J, leaving 14 bases between them. CDR3 length equals 14 residues. CDR1 is KGHDR and CDR2 is SFDVKD in the germline V gene. CDR3 DNA sequence: TGTGCCACCAGTGTAGGAGGAGGAGCAGGGGAGCTGTTTTTT. It translates to CATSVGGGAGELFF.

The rearrangement uses TRBV3-1 (or the pseudogene TRBV3-2) and TRBJ2-1, with 8 nucleotides matching TRBD1. The V and J ends lost 5 bases and 1 base, in that order; junction bases with no gene match: 4. CDR1 is LGHDT, CDR2 YNNKEL, per germline (reference sequence). The CDR3 is 15 amino acids. CDR3 region: CASSSRDRSYNEQFF. DNA for the CDR3: TGTGCCAGCAGCTCCCGGGACAGGTCCTACAATGAGCAGTTCTTC.

This sequence joins TRBV5-1 and TRBJ2-2; no definite D call. Germline V lookup: CDR1 SGHRS, CDR2 YFSETQ. The CDR3 contains 15 residues. Trimming stripped 0 bases from V and 7 bases from J, with 13 bases between. The CDR3 DNA is TGCGCCAGCAGCTTGGTAGAGCTTGCAGGCGGGGAGCTGTTTTTT. Residues: CASSLVELAGGELFF.

This rearrangement joins TRBV19 to TRBJ2-1; TRBD1 agrees at 9 bases. J gave up 12 bases and V 3 bases, and 6 bases lay outside the gene matches. CDR3 length: 13 amino acids. The germline gives CDR1 LNHDA, CDR2 SQIVND (reference sequence). The CDR3 region has the DNA TGTGCCAGTAGTATGATTTCGGACAGGGGGCAGTTCTTC. It yields the protein CASSMISDRGQFF.